This record concerns one T cell receptor (beta chain) sequence. The germline gives CDR1 LGHDT, CDR2 YNNKEL (reference sequence). V shed 6 bases and J shed 1 base, with 10 bases lying between them. This CDR3 contains 13 residues. This sample is part of a study of metastatic and nonmetastatic thyroid tumors. Using MiXCR, TCRdb reanalyzed the PCR reads. The top ten hold less than 9.5% of the sample, which has over 11,000 clones, less than 25% seen once. Every patient underwent thyroid surgery untreated. The gene calls are TRBV3-1 and TRBJ2-7; possible D gene TRBD1, 6 bases. Material: blood. This TCR came from a female donor with papillary thyroid cancer or a benign thyroid nodule (not recorded which). Some clones in this sample may be carry-over from other donors' samples. CDR3 sequence reads: CASSRQASYEQYF. The CDR3 DNA follows: TGTGCCAGCAGTCGACAGGCTTCCTACGAGCAGTACTTC.